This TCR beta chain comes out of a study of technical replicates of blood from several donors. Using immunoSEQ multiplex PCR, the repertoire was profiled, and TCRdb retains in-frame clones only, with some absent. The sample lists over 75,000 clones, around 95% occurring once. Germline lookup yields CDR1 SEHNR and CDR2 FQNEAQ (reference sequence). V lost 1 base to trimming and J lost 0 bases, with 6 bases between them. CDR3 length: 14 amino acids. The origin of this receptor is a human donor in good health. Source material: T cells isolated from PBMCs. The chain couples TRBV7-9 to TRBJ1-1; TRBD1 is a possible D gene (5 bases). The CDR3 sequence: CASSLGQMNTEAFF. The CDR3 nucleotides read TGTGCCAGCAGCTTAGGACAGATGAACACTGAAGCTTTCTTT.